This T cell receptor beta chain was identified during a study of cytomegalovirus exposure and HLA in healthy donors. Amplification used 60 Vbeta primers and 13 Jbeta primers. Measured with immunoSEQ multiplex PCR; TCRdb has only the in-frame clones, and not every one. There are 200,000 to 300,000 clones in the sample; roughly 85% occur only once, and 0.2% to 0.3% lies in the top ten. This CDR3 is built from 14 residues. V gave up 3 bases and J gave up 8 bases, with 15 bases separating them. Germline V CDR1 and CDR2: MNHNS, SASEGT. The sequence derives from a girl aged 2-15 years in good health and CMV-seronegative. The gene calls are TRBV6-1 and TRBJ2-3, with unresolved D. Source material: PBMCs. CDR3 coding DNA: TGTGCCAGCAGTGACCCTGACCCCCTAGGTACGCAGTATTTT. Its translation: CASSDPDPLGTQYF.